This T cell receptor beta chain comes out of a study of blood T cell repertoires in COVID-19. Germline V gives CDR1 SGHAT, CDR2 FQNNGV. Trimming at V came to 0 bases and at J to 4 bases, leaving 5 bases not matched to a gene. This CDR3 comprises 16 residues. Patients in Seattle were enrolled during active infection, then followed longitudinally. In the original analysis: How many nucleated cells were present was estimated from reference gene primer amplification. Here immunoSEQ multiplex PCR was the method, and the copy in TCRdb shows in-frame clones only, minus some. That table furnishes V, J and clone size, whereas the DNA furnished D and trimming. The sample contains 300,000 to 350,000 clones, 75% to 90% of which appear only once.

Input material: peripheral blood. The V and J genes are TRBV11-2 and TRBJ1-5; 8 bases line up with TRBD1. This receptor was obtained from a woman aged 25 to 39 with COVID-19, enrolled during active disease. The CDR3 reads CASSLDSGTGNQPQHF. Here the CDR3 DNA reads TGTGCCAGCAGCTTAGATTCCGGGACAGGTAATCAGCCCCAGCATTTT.